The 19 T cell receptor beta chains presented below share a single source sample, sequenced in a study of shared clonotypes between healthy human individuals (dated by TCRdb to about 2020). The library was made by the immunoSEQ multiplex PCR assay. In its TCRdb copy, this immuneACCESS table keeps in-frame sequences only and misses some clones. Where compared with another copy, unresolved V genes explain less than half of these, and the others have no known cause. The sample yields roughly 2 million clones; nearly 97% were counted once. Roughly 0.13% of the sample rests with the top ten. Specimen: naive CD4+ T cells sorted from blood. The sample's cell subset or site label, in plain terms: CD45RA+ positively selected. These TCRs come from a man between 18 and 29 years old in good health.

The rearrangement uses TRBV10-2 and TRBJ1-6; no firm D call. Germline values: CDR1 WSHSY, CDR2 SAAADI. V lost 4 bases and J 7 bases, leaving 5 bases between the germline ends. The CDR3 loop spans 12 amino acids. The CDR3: CASSGINSPLHF. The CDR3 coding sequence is TGCGCCAGCAGTGGCATAAATTCACCCCTCCACTTT.

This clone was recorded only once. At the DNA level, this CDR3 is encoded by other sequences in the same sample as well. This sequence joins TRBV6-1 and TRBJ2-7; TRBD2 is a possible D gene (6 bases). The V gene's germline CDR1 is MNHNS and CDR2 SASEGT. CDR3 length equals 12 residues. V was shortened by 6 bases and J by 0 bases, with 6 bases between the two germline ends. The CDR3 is CASSGSSYEQYF. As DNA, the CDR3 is TGTGCCAGCAGCGGGAGCTCCTACGAGCAGTACTTC.

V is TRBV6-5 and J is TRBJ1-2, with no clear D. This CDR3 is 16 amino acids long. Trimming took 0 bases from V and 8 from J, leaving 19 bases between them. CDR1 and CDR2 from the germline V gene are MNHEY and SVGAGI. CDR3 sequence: CASSYSTLLLGRGYTF. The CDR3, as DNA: TGTGCCAGCAGTTACTCGACTCTACTCCTAGGCCGAGGCTACACCTTC.

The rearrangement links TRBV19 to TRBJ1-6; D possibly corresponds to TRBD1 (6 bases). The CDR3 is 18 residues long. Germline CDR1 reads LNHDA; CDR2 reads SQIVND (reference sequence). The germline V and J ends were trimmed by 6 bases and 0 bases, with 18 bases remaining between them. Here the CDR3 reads CASRMDRGASSYNSPLHF. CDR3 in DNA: TGTGCCAGTAGAATGGATAGGGGGGCGAGCTCCTATAATTCACCCCTCCACTTT.

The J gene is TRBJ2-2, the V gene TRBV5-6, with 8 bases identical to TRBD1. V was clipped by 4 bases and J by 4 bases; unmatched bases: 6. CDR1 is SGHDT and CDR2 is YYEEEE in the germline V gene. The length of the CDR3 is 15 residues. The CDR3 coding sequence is TGTGCCAGCAGCAAAGACAGGGGACTCACCGGGGAGCTGTTTTTT. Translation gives CASSKDRGLTGELFF.

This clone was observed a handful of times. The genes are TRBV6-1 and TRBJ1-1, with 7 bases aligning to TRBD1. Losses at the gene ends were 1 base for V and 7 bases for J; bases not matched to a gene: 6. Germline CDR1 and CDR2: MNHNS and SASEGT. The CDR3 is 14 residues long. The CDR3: CASSEEGQRGEAFF. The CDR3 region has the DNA TGTGCCAGCAGTGAAGAGGGACAGCGAGGTGAAGCTTTCTTT.

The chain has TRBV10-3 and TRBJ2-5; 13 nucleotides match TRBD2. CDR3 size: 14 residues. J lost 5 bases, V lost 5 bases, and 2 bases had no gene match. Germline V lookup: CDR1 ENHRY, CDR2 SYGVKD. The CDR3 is CAISTSGGAETQYF. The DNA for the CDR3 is TGTGCCATCAGTACTAGCGGGGGGGCGGAGACCCAGTACTTC.

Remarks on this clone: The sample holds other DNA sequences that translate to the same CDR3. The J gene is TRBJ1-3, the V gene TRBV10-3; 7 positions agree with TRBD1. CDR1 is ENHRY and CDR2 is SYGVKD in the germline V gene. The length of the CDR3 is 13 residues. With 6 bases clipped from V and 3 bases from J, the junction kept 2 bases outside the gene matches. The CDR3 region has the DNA TGTGCCATCAGAACAGGGGATGGAAACACCATATATTTT. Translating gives CAIRTGDGNTIYF.

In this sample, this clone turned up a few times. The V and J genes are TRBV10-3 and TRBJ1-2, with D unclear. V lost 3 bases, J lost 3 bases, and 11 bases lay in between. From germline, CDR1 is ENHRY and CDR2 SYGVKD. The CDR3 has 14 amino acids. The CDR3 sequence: CAISDHLTDYGYTF. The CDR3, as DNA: TGTGCCATCAGTGACCATCTTACAGACTATGGCTACACCTTC.

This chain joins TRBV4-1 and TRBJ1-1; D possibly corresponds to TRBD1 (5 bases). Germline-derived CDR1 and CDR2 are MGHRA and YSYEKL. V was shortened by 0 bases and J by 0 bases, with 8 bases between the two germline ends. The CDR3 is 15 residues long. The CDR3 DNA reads TGCGCCAGCAGCCAAGACGGAGGGGTGAACACTGAAGCTTTCTTT. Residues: CASSQDGGVNTEAFF.

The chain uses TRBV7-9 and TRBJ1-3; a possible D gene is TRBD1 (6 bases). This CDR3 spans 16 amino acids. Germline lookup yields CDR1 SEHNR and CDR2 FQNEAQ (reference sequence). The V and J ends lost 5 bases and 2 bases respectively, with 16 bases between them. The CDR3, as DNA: TGTGCCAGCAGCCCAACCCCGAGGGGGACTGGAAACACCATATATTTT. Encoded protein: CASSPTPRGTGNTIYF.

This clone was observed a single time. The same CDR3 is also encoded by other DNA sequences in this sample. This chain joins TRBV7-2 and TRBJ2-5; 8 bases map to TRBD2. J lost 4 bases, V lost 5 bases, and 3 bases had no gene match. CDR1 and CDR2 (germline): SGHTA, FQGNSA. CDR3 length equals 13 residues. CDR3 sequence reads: CASSRSGRETQYF. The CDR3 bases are TGTGCCAGCAGCCGCAGCGGGAGAGAGACCCAGTACTTC. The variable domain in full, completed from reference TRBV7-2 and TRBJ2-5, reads GAGVSQSPSNKVTEKGKDVELRCDPISGHTALYWYRQSLGQGLEFLIYFQGNSAPDKSGLPSDRFSAERTGGSVSTLTIQRTQQEDSAVYLCASSRSGRETQYFGPGTRLLVL.

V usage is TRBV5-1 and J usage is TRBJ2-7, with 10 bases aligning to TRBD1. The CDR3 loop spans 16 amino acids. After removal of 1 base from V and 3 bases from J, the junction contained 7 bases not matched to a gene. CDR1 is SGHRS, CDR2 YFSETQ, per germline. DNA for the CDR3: TGCGCCAGCAGCTTGCAACCCGGGACAGGGGTCTACGAGCAGTACTTC. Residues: CASSLQPGTGVYEQYF.

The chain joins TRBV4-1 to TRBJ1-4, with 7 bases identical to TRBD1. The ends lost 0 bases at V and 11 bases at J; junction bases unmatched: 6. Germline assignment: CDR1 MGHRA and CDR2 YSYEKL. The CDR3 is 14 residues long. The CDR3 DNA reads TGCGCCAGCAGCCAAGAAGGGGGCGTTAGTAAACTGTTTTTT. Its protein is CASSQEGGVSKLFF.

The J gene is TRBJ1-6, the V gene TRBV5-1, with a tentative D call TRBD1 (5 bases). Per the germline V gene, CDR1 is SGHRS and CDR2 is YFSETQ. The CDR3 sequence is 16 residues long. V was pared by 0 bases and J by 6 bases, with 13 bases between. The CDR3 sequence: CASSLAGGASNSPLHF. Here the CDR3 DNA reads TGCGCCAGCAGCTTGGCCGGTGGGGCAAGTAATTCACCCCTCCACTTT.

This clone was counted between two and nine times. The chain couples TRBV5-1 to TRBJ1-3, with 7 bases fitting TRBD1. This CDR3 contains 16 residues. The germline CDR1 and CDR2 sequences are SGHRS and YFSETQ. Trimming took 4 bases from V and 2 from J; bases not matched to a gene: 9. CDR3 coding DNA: TGCGCCAGCAGCACAACCGGGACAGAGGCTGGAAACACCATATATTTT. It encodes CASSTTGTEAGNTIYF.

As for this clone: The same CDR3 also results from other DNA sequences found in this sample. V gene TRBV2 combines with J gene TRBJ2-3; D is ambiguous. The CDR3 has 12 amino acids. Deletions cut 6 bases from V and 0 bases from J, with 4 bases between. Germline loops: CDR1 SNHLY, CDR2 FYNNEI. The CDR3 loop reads CASRASTDTQYF. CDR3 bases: TGTGCCAGCAGGGCCAGCACAGATACGCAGTATTTT.

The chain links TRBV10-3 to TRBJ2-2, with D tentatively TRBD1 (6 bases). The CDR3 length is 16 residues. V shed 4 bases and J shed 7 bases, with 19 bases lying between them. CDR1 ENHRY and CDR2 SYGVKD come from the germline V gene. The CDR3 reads CAISGGLTPEIGELFF. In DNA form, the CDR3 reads TGTGCCATCAGTGGGGGGCTGACGCCGGAGATCGGGGAGCTGTTTTTT.

The CDR3 DNA reads as TGTGCCAGCAGTTACTCCGAAATGGGGAACACCATATATTTT. Its protein product is CASSYSEMGNTIYF. This chain uses TRBV6-5 with TRBJ1-3; no clear D gene. Germline CDR1 MNHEY, CDR2 SVGAGI. CDR3 length: 14 residues. V shed 0 bases and J shed 7 bases, with 10 bases lying between them.